This T cell receptor beta chain was sequenced during a study of glioma-infiltrating T cells after dendritic cell vaccination. As to time point: after dendritic cell vaccination, including at tumor progression/relapse. Before vaccination, two weeks after the third vaccination, and at progression, PBMC were collected. The CDR3 has 15 amino acids. CDR1 is GTSNPN and CDR2 is SVGIG in the germline V gene (reference sequence). V lost 2 bases, J lost 7 bases, and 20 bases lay in between. The primer mix had 60 V beta and 13 J beta primers. Clones were read by immunoSEQ multiplex PCR, and TCRdb kept only the in-frame ones, dropping some. The sample lists 110,000 or so clones, around 91% occurring once.

The material sequenced was blood, taken after dendritic cell vaccination. This sequence was found in a human donor with glioblastoma. The genes are TRBV30 and TRBJ1-2; D uncertain. The DNA of the CDR3 is TGTGCCTGGAGTCACCGCAAAAAGCACTCGGGTGGCTACACCTTC. Translated, it gives CAWSHRKKHSGGYTF.